The 27 T cell receptor beta chains listed next were all sequenced from one sample in a study of radiotherapy plus CTLA-4 blockade in lung cancer. Generated by immunoSEQ multiplex PCR, the TCRdb table keeps only in-frame clones and is missing some. The top ten clones hold roughly 4% of a sample with 50,000 to 65,000 clones, about three quarters of them seen once. This sample comprised peripheral blood, obtained from a patient treated with radiotherapy plus ipilimumab. The origin of the receptors is a human donor with non-small cell lung cancer who had a partial response to radiotherapy plus ipilimumab.

The CDR3 DNA follows: TGCAGCGTAAGGACAGGAGGGACCGGGGAGCTGTTTTTT. It is translated as CSVRTGGTGELFF. The chain couples TRBV29-1 to TRBJ2-2; TRBD1 is a possible D gene (7 bases). Germline values: CDR1 SQVTM, CDR2 ANQGSEA. CDR3 length equals 13 residues. V was clipped by 6 bases and J by 5 bases, with 13 bases between them.

This clone was detected only a few times. The chain links TRBV6-1 to TRBJ1-5, with a tentative D call TRBD1 (6 bases). CDR3 length: 15 amino acids. V was trimmed by 1 base and J by 6 bases, leaving 13 bases between them. Germline CDR1 is MNHNS and CDR2 is SASEGT. CDR3 nucleotides: TGTGCCAGCAGTGAAGGAGGGGGGGCGAGTCAGCCCCAGCATTTT. Amino acids: CASSEGGGASQPQHF.

This chain uses TRBV29-1 with TRBJ1-1; D unresolved. Trimming left V 6 bases short and J 3 bases short, with 8 bases between. The CDR3 runs 11 residues. In germline, CDR1 is SQVTM, CDR2 ANQGSEA. The CDR3 here is CSVRPDTEAFF. In DNA form, the CDR3 reads TGCAGCGTCCGTCCGGACACTGAAGCTTTCTTT.

This chain links TRBV5-1 with TRBJ2-5; the match to TRBD2 covers 8 bases. The CDR3 has 18 residues. V dropped 0 bases and J dropped 2; count of bases not matched to a gene: 12. Germline values: CDR1 SGHRS, CDR2 YFSETQ. CDR3 nucleotides: TGCGCCAGCAGCTTGGGTAGGGCCCAGCGGGGGATACAAGAGACCCAGTACTTC. Protein product: CASSLGRAQRGIQETQYF.

This clone was counted only a few times. This chain uses TRBV6-5 with TRBJ2-5; tentative D call: TRBD2 (5 bases). The CDR3 is made up of 15 amino acids. Germline V gives CDR1 MNHEY, CDR2 SVGAGI. The germline V and J ends were trimmed by 7 bases and 1 base, with 16 bases remaining between them. CDR3 DNA: TGTGCCAGCACTCGGGCAGGAGGTCCCCAAGAGACCCAGTACTTC. It translates to CASTRAGGPQETQYF.

This clone was detected ten times or more. V and J are TRBV5-6 and TRBJ2-1; D is perhaps TRBD1 (5 bases). CDR3 length: 13 residues. CDR1 and CDR2 from the germline V gene are SGHDT and YYEEEE. Trimming cost V 3 bases and J 6 bases, with 10 bases left between them. The CDR3 region is CASSSQGPNEQFF. In nucleotides, the CDR3 is TGTGCCAGCAGCTCCCAGGGTCCCAATGAGCAGTTCTTC.

The rearrangement joins TRBV7-9 to TRBJ2-5, with a possible D match to TRBD1 (6 bases). V lost 3 bases and J lost 4, with 18 bases in between. This CDR3 is 16 amino acids long. Germline V lookup: CDR1 SEHNR, CDR2 FQNEAQ (reference sequence). The CDR3 reads CASSFLPDSLLETQYF. CDR3 in DNA: TGTGCCAGCAGCTTTTTGCCGGACAGCCTCCTAGAGACCCAGTACTTC.

The chain has TRBV11-3 and TRBJ2-5, with 8 bases lining up with TRBD2. Trimming cost V 3 bases and J 5 bases; bases outside gene matches: 14. Per germline, CDR1 SGHNT and CDR2 YENEEA. The CDR3 covers 17 residues. The CDR3 loop reads CASSLGQGASGGETQYF. The CDR3 nucleotides read TGTGCCAGCAGCTTGGGCCAAGGGGCGTCGGGGGGGGAGACCCAGTACTTC.

The chain links TRBV18 to TRBJ1-1, with D tentatively TRBD1 (5 bases). This CDR3 comprises 16 residues. Germline V lookup: CDR1 KGHSH, CDR2 LQKENI. Trimming removed 1 base at V and 0 bases at J, with 12 bases between. This CDR3 is CASSPLPQVMNTEAFF. CDR3 sequence (DNA): TGTGCCAGCTCACCACTACCACAGGTCATGAACACTGAAGCTTTCTTT.

This rearrangement joins TRBV11-1 to TRBJ1-1, with D tentatively TRBD1 (6 bases). The length of the CDR3 is 14 residues. The germline gives CDR1 SGHAT, CDR2 FQDESV (reference sequence). The V and J ends lost 5 bases and 4 bases respectively, with 14 bases between them. In DNA form, the CDR3 reads TGTGCCAGCAGCACAACCAGGGGCTTCACTGAAGCTTTCTTT. This sequence encodes CASSTTRGFTEAFF.

The chain has TRBV4-1 and TRBJ2-2, with 11 nucleotides matching TRBD1. V lost 4 bases, J lost 4 bases, and 5 bases stayed unmatched. The CDR3 contains 16 residues. CDR1 is MGHRA, CDR2 YSYEKL, per germline. DNA of the CDR3: TGCGCCAGCAGCCTGTCCGGGACAGGGGGCACCGGGGAGCTGTTTTTT. Protein product: CASSLSGTGGTGELFF.

The CDR3 sequence: CASSLGTAFYEQYF. CDR3 DNA: TGTGCCAGCAGTCTCGGGACAGCGTTCTACGAGCAGTACTTC. This chain links TRBV6-1 with TRBJ2-7, with 7 bases lining up with TRBD1. Germline-derived CDR1 and CDR2 are MNHNS and SASEGT. Trimming removed 5 bases from V and 3 bases from J; junction bases left unmatched: 7. There are 14 residues in the CDR3.

Comment on this clone: Mismatch with germline at one junction end may stem from a read error. The V call is TRBV19, the J call TRBJ1-5; D remains unclear. The V gene's germline CDR1 is LNHDA and CDR2 SQIVND (reference sequence). This CDR3 comprises 11 residues. Here the CDR3 reads CAAGGNQPQHF. As DNA, the CDR3 is TGCGCCGCTGGCGGGAATCAGCCCCAGCATTTT.

The chain carries TRBV5-1 and TRBJ1-1; D ambiguous. Germline CDR1 and CDR2: SGHRS and YFSETQ. V gave up 4 bases and J gave up 3 bases, with 7 bases separating them. This CDR3 has 12 residues. In DNA, the CDR3 is TGCGCCAGCAGCCTCCCGGACACTGAAGCTTTCTTT. It yields the protein CASSLPDTEAFF.

In this sample, this clone turned up a few times. The chain combines TRBV7-2 with TRBJ1-2; 7 positions match TRBD1. V was pared by 5 bases and J by 8 bases, with 8 bases of the junction left unmatched. The CDR3 extends over 13 amino acids. CDR1 is SGHTA, CDR2 FQGNSA, per germline. The CDR3: CASSPRQGGGYTF. The CDR3 nucleotides read TGTGCCAGCAGCCCGAGACAGGGTGGGGGCTACACCTTC. Full variable domain (outside the CDR3, taken from reference TRBV7-2 and TRBJ1-2): GAGVSQSPSNKVTEKGKDVELRCDPISGHTALYWYRQSLGQGLEFLIYFQGNSAPDKSGLPSDRFSAERTGGSVSTLTIQRTQQEDSAVYLCASSPRQGGGYTFGSGTRLTVV.

This clone was found a few times. The rearrangement joins TRBV29-1 to TRBJ1-1, with a weak D call TRBD1 (6 bases). V was clipped by 6 bases and J by 1 base, with 12 bases between them. The CDR3 has 13 residues. CDR1 and CDR2 from the germline V gene are SQVTM and ANQGSEA. The chain's CDR3 is CSVSTGPNTEAFF. The DNA of the CDR3 is TGCAGCGTGTCAACAGGGCCGAACACTGAAGCTTTCTTT.

This clone was seen a single time. The chain uses TRBV19 and TRBJ2-7; a weak D match, TRBD1 (6 bases). Between the trimmed V and J ends, which lost 3 bases and 4 bases, there was a span of 16 bases. There are 15 residues in the CDR3. The V gene's germline CDR1 is LNHDA and CDR2 SQIVND (reference sequence). Written as DNA, the CDR3 is TGTGCCAGTAGTATTAATCAGGGGTCCGTTTACGAGCAGTACTTC. Translated, it gives CASSINQGSVYEQYF.

The V call is TRBV6-5, the J call TRBJ1-2, with D perhaps matching TRBD1 (6 bases). The CDR3 contains 15 residues. CDR1 and CDR2 (germline): MNHEY, SVGAGI. Trimming took 5 bases from V and 0 from J, leaving 13 bases between them. This CDR3 is CASSGGAMSNYGYTF. In DNA form, the CDR3 reads TGTGCCAGCAGTGGGGGGGCGATGTCTAACTATGGCTACACCTTC.

The chain has TRBV5-4 and TRBJ1-4; D unclear. V was pared by 1 base and J by 5 bases, with 6 bases between. The CDR3 is 13 residues long. CDR1 is SGHNT, CDR2 YYREEE, per germline (reference sequence). This CDR3 is CASSLSGNEKLFF. The CDR3 bases are TGTGCCAGCAGCTTGTCGGGGAATGAAAAACTGTTTTTT.

This clone came up once. The chain joins TRBV6-1 to TRBJ1-6, with TRBD1 matching 10 bases. The CDR3 is 18 residues long. Losses at the gene ends were 2 bases for V and 1 base for J; bases not matched to a gene: 5. The V gene's germline CDR1 is MNHNS and CDR2 SASEGT. The CDR3 region has the DNA TGTGCCAGCAGTGAAATTTGGACAGGGGGGTCCTATAATTCACCCCTCCACTTT. This codes for CASSEIWTGGSYNSPLHF.

V is TRBV7-9 and J is TRBJ1-1; weak D call: TRBD1 (5 bases). Germline assignment: CDR1 SEHNR and CDR2 FQNEAQ (reference sequence). The CDR3 consists of 14 residues. Deletions cut 2 bases from V and 5 bases from J, with 12 bases between. CDR3 sequence: CASSLLQGTTEAFF. CDR3 DNA: TGTGCCAGCAGCTTATTGCAGGGCACGACTGAAGCTTTCTTT.

This clone was seen just once. J is TRBJ2-1 and V is TRBV7-3; TRBD2 matches 13 bases. J was trimmed by 8 bases and V by 5 bases; bases with no gene match: 12. This CDR3 has 17 amino acids. Germline V gives CDR1 SGHTA, CDR2 FQGTGA. The CDR3 sequence: CASSRPPTSGGAYEQFF. The CDR3 DNA reads TGTGCCAGCAGCAGACCGCCCACTAGCGGGGGGGCGTATGAGCAGTTCTTC.

The chain combines TRBV4-1 with TRBJ2-5, with 10 bases identical to TRBD1. Trimming took 4 bases from V and 5 from J; bases not matched to a gene: 10. In germline, CDR1 is MGHRA, CDR2 YSYEKL. The CDR3 covers 16 residues. The CDR3 nucleotides are TGCGCCAGCAGCCTCGACAGGGGGCAGTTAGGGGAGACCCAGTACTTC. Protein product: CASSLDRGQLGETQYF.

The gene calls are TRBV27 and TRBJ1-2; D may be TRBD1 (6 bases). The CDR3 has 14 residues. Germline values: CDR1 MNHEY, CDR2 SMNVEV (reference sequence). Deletions cut 6 bases from V and 0 bases from J, with 11 bases between. CDR3 sequence reads: CASSRTVANYGYTF. The CDR3 DNA follows: TGTGCCAGCAGCCGGACAGTAGCTAACTATGGCTACACCTTC.

This chain links TRBV2 with TRBJ2-7; 8 bases are a match to TRBD1. There are 16 residues in the CDR3. After removal of 5 bases from V and 3 bases from J, the junction contained 12 bases not matched to a gene. CDR1 and CDR2 from the germline V gene are SNHLY and FYNNEI. CDR3: CASSSSTGGLGYEQYF. CDR3 DNA sequence: TGTGCCAGCAGTTCAAGCACAGGGGGATTGGGCTACGAGCAGTACTTC. The full variable domain, with the rest looked up from reference TRBV2 and TRBJ2-7, is EPEVTQTPSHQVTQMGQEVILRCVPISNHLYFYWYRQILGQKVEFLVSFYNNEISEKSEIFDDQFSVERPDGSNFTLKIRSTKLEDSAMYFCASSSSTGGLGYEQYFGPGTRLTVT.

The rearrangement joins TRBV9 to TRBJ2-3, with 8 bases matching TRBD1. V dropped 4 bases and J dropped 2; count of bases not matched to a gene: 9. The germline V gene encodes CDR1 SGDLS and CDR2 YYNGEE. This CDR3 contains 16 residues. CDR3 loop: CASSSRTGRTTDTQYF. For the CDR3, the DNA is TGTGCCAGCAGCTCCCGGACAGGGAGAACCACAGATACGCAGTATTTT.

This CDR3 reads CASSVVVHHTDTQYF. The CDR3 DNA is TGTGCCAGCAGCGTAGTTGTTCATCACACAGATACGCAGTATTTT. The genes are TRBV9 and TRBJ2-3; no reliable D call. Germline V gives CDR1 SGDLS, CDR2 YYNGEE. V lost 0 bases and J lost 2, with 10 bases in between. This CDR3 has 15 amino acids.